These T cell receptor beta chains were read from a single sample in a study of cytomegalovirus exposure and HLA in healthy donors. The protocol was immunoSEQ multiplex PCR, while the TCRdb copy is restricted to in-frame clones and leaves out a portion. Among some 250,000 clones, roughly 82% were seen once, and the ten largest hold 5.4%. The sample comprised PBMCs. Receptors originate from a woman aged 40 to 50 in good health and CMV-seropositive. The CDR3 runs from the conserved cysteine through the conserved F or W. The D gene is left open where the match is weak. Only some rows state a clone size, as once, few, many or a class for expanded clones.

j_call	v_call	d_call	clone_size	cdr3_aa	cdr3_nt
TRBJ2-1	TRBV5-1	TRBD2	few	CASSISGGFDEQFF	TGCGCCAGCAGTATCAGCGGGGGGTTTGATGAGCAGTTCTTC
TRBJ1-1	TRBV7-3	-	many	CASRKEANTEAFF	TGTGCCAGCAGGAAGGAGGCGAACACTGAAGCTTTCTTT
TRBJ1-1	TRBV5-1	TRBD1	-	CASSRTGGNTEAFF	TGCGCCAGCAGCCGGACAGGGGGGAACACTGAAGCTTTCTTT
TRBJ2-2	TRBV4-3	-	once	CASSQAYPTGANTGELFF	TGCGCCAGCAGCCAAGCCTATCCCACGGGGGCGAACACCGGGGAGCTGTTTTTT
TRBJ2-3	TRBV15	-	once	CATSNGGGTDTQYF	TGTGCCACCAGCAACGGAGGAGGCACAGATACGCAGTATTTT
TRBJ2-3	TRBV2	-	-	CASSGQTTDTQYF	TGTGCCAGCAGTGGACAGACCACAGATACGCAGTATTTT
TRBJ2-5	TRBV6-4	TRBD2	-	CASSELAGEWETQYF	TGTGCCAGCAGTGAACTAGCGGGAGAGTGGGAGACCCAGTACTTC
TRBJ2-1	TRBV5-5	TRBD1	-	CASSQTTGVVEQFF	TGTGCCAGCAGCCAAACGACAGGGGTGGTTGAGCAGTTCTTC
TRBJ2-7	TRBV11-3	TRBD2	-	CASSAETSGGYEQYF	TGTGCCAGCAGCGCCGAAACTAGCGGGGGATACGAGCAGTACTTC
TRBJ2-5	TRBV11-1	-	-	CASSPSFLKGRYETQYF	TGTGCCAGCAGCCCTAGTTTCCTGAAGGGGAGGTATGAGACCCAGTACTTC
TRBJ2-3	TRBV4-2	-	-	CASSRTTGYNTQYF	TGTGCCAGCAGCCGTACGACAGGATATAATACGCAGTATTTT
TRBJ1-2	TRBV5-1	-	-	CASSLQGSNYGYTF	TGCGCCAGCAGCTTGCAGGGATCGAACTATGGCTACACCTTC
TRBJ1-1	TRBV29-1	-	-	CSVGQNTEAFF	TGCAGCGTTGGGCAGAACACTGAAGCTTTCTTT
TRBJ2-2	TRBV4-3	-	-	CASSQDKPDTGELFF	TGCGCCAGCAGCCAAGATAAACCAGACACCGGGGAGCTGTTTTTT
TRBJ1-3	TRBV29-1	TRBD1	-	CSGATGGRSGNTIYF	TGCAGCGGCGCGACAGGGGGCCGCTCTGGAAACACCATATATTTT
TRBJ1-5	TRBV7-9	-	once	CASSQGQLGGGQPQHF	TGTGCCAGCAGCCAGGGACAACTAGGCGGTGGCCAGCCCCAGCATTTT
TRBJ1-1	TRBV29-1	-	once	CSVGTGGTEAFF	TGCAGCGTTGGGACGGGAGGAACTGAAGCTTTCTTT
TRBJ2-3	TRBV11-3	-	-	CASSLDSSVRRTDTQYF	TGTGCCAGCAGCTTAGATTCTAGCGTTAGGAGGACAGATACGCAGTATTTT
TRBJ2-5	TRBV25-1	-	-	CASIPSRETQYF	TGTGCCAGCATCCCCTCCAGAGAGACCCAGTACTTC
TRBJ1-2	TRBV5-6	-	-	CATFFWGLGYGYTF	TGTGCCACCTTCTTTTGGGGCCTTGGCTATGGCTACACCTTC
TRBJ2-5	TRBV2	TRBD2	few	CATDPSGGALETQYF	TGTGCCACAGACCCTAGCGGGGGGGCCTTAGAGACCCAGTACTTC
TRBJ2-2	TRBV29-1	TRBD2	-	CSGLAGDGTGELFF	TGCAGCGGTTTAGCGGGAGATGGTACCGGGGAGCTGTTTTTT
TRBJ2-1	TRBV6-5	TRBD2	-	CASSWGGNEQFF	TGTGCCAGCAGTTGGGGGGGCAATGAGCAGTTCTTC
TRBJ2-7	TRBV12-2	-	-	CASRPRERGRTHEQYF	TGTGCAAGTCGCCCGAGGGAGAGGGGGCGAACCCACGAGCAGTACTTC